What follows are 18 T cell receptor beta chains derived from one specimen sequenced in a study of vaccination and CD4 T cells after COVID-19. The study sequenced cultured CD4+ T cell DNA using the Oncomine TCR Beta short-read assay. TCRdb itself ran the PCR reads through MiXCR, one entry per CDR3 protein. Here the sample spans 10,000 or so distinct CDR3 sequences, approximately 58% being singletons. These receptors have no known antigen. Regarding treatment: 10-day PBMC culture with coronavirus spike peptide pools or control peptides (ViraFEST assay). Sequencing input: CD4+ T cells from blood, cultured in vitro. These receptors were collected from a human donor who had recovered from COVID-19.

The chain joins TRBV6-5 to TRBJ2-7, with D perhaps matching TRBD2 (7 bases). Looked up from germline, CDR1 is MNHEY and CDR2 is SVGAGI. V lost 0 bases to trimming and J lost 2 bases, with 8 bases between them. CDR3 length equals 14 residues. CDR3 loop: CASSYSGGPYEQYF. Here the CDR3 DNA reads TGTGCCAGCAGTTACTCGGGGGGGCCCTACGAGCAGTACTTC.

The chain employs TRBV2 and TRBJ1-2; no clear D. CDR1 is SNHLY, CDR2 FYNNEI, per germline. The CDR3 is made up of 13 amino acids. Trimming shortened V by 3 bases and J by 4 bases, and 9 bases separated the two germline ends. CDR3 sequence: CASSEAASYGYTF. DNA for the CDR3: TGTGCCAGCAGTGAGGCAGCCTCCTATGGCTACACCTTC.

This chain connects TRBV7-2 to TRBJ2-5; the D gene could be TRBD1 or TRBD2 (6 bases each). Germline values: CDR1 SGHTA, CDR2 FQGNSA. This CDR3 contains 15 residues. Trimming took 5 bases from V and 3 from J, leaving 16 bases between them. The CDR3 protein is CASSHSGGREETQYF. For the CDR3, the DNA is TGTGCCAGCAGCCACAGTGGGGGGCGGGAAGAGACCCAGTACTTC.

V and J are TRBV28 and TRBJ2-7; 9 bases map to TRBD2. CDR1 is MDHEN, CDR2 SYDVKM, per germline. V lost 5 bases to trimming and J lost 3 bases; unmatched junction nucleotides: 8. The CDR3 extends over 15 amino acids. This CDR3 is CASSPLAGAYYEQYF. The DNA of the CDR3 is TGTGCCAGCAGTCCCTTAGCGGGAGCGTACTACGAGCAGTACTTC.

The chain uses TRBV6-1 and TRBJ1-1; no reliable D call. The germline V and J ends were trimmed by 8 bases and 3 bases, with 10 bases remaining between them. Germline CDR1 MNHNS, CDR2 SASEGT. The CDR3 is made up of 12 amino acids. CDR3 in amino acids: CASWAADTEAFF. The CDR3 DNA follows: TGTGCCAGCTGGGCAGCGGACACTGAAGCTTTCTTT.

In this sample, this clonotype turned up once. This chain connects TRBV6-5 to TRBJ2-2; a possible D gene is TRBD1 (5 bases). Between the trimmed V and J ends, which lost 4 bases and 3 bases, there was a span of 9 bases. Germline CDR1 is MNHEY and CDR2 is SVGAGI. The CDR3 extends over 14 amino acids. This CDR3 reads CASSLDTHTGELFF. In DNA form, the CDR3 reads TGTGCCAGCAGTTTGGACACCCACACCGGGGAGCTGTTTTTT.

The rearrangement uses TRBV7-2 and TRBJ1-2, with D uncertain. This CDR3 contains 13 residues. Germline CDR1 is SGHTA and CDR2 is FQGNSA. Trimming took off 2 bases at V and 7 bases at J, with 11 bases between the two ends. The CDR3 loop is CASSLFTSSGYTF. CDR3 DNA sequence: TGTGCCAGCAGCTTATTCACGTCGAGTGGCTACACCTTC.

The rearrangement links TRBV20-1 to TRBJ1-1; the D gene is possibly TRBD1 (5 bases). This CDR3 has 13 amino acids. V lost 4 bases, J lost 4 bases, and 13 bases lay in between. The germline CDR1 and CDR2 sequences are DFQATT and SNEGSKA (reference sequence). CDR3 sequence: CSATPTGGTEAFF. CDR3 bases: TGCAGTGCTACACCAACAGGCGGCACTGAAGCTTTCTTT.

The CDR3 region is CASMDPGQGTDTQYF. The CDR3 nucleotides read TGTGCCAGCATGGACCCGGGACAGGGTACAGATACGCAGTATTTT. The V and J genes are TRBV27 and TRBJ2-3; TRBD1 agrees at 9 bases. The CDR3 length is 15 residues. The trim removed 7 bases at V and 3 bases at J, leaving 8 bases unmatched. CDR1 MNHEY and CDR2 SMNVEV come from the germline V gene (reference sequence).

This clonotype was counted only a few times. The CDR3 DNA follows: TGTGCCAGCAGTCCAGGGACAGCACCTCAAGAGACCCAGTACTTC. Translation gives CASSPGTAPQETQYF. The V gene is TRBV6-2 or TRBV6-3, the J gene TRBJ2-5; 7 bases match TRBD1. V trimming: 5 bases; J trimming: 2 bases; junction bases outside the gene matches: 8. Germline-derived CDR1 and CDR2 are MNHEY and SVGEGT. This CDR3 has 15 amino acids.

This chain joins TRBV6-1 and TRBJ1-2; TRBD1 might be the D (6 bases). Trimming shortened V by 6 bases and J by 7 bases, and 18 bases separated the two germline ends. The CDR3 spans 14 residues. Germline assignment: CDR1 MNHNS and CDR2 SASEGT. In DNA form, the CDR3 reads TGTGCCAGCAGGCCCGTTAGCGGGGGCGGTGGCTACACCTTC. Protein sequence: CASRPVSGGGGYTF.

The chain couples TRBV10-3 to TRBJ1-1; D is perhaps TRBD1 (5 bases). This CDR3 has 13 residues. The V end was cut by 4 bases, the J end by 1 base, with 7 bases between. The V gene's germline CDR1 is ENHRY and CDR2 SYGVKD. The CDR3 sequence: CAISGGQNTEAFF. As DNA, the CDR3 is TGTGCCATCAGTGGTGGACAGAACACTGAAGCTTTCTTT.

This clonotype was found once. The chain has TRBV19 and TRBJ2-7; 8 bases are shared with TRBD1. The CDR3 is made up of 14 amino acids. The V gene end was trimmed by 3 bases and the J gene end by 3 bases; junction bases not matched to a gene: 4. Germline assignment: CDR1 LNHDA and CDR2 SQIVND (reference sequence). CDR3 bases: TGTGCCAGTAGTATTTGGGACAGGAGCTACGAGCAGTACTTC. The encoded protein is CASSIWDRSYEQYF.

A few counts support this clonotype. Here the CDR3 DNA reads TGTGCCAGCAGTGAGACTCCCTGGCTTTCACCCCTCCACTTT. Protein sequence: CASSETPWLSPLHF. The chain is built from TRBV25-1 and TRBJ1-6; D gene ambiguous. Trimming took off 3 bases at V and 9 bases at J, with 12 bases between the two ends. The CDR3 loop spans 14 amino acids. The germline V gene has CDR1 MGHDK and CDR2 SYGVNS. The full variable domain, completed using reference TRBV25-1 and TRBJ1-6, is EADIYQTPRYLVIGTGKKITLECSQTMGHDKMYWYQQDPGMELHLIHYSYGVNSTEKGDLSSESTVSRIRTEHFPLTLESARPSHTSQYLCASSETPWLSPLHFGNGTRLTVT.

J is TRBJ1-1 and V is TRBV15; 8 bases fit TRBD1. Germline V gene sequence: CDR1 LNHNV, CDR2 YYDKDF (reference sequence). The CDR3 consists of 19 residues. V shed 3 bases, J shed 1 base, and the junction held 16 bases outside the gene matches. This CDR3 reads CATSRFAGSNRGANTEAFF. The CDR3 DNA is TGTGCCACCAGCAGGTTTGCGGGGAGCAACAGGGGGGCGAACACTGAAGCTTTCTTT.

The rearrangement uses TRBV7-2 and TRBJ2-3, with 14 nucleotides matching TRBD2. Germline CDR1 is SGHTA and CDR2 is FQGNSA. The CDR3 consists of 17 residues. With 4 bases clipped from V and 4 bases from J, the junction kept 7 bases outside the gene matches. The CDR3 region is CASSSVGTSGSSDTQYF. The CDR3 DNA reads as TGTGCCAGCAGCTCAGTAGGGACTAGCGGGAGCTCAGATACGCAGTATTTT.

This clonotype occurred a few times. V is TRBV24-1 and J is TRBJ2-1; D is unresolved. The length of the CDR3 is 11 residues. CDR1 KGHDR and CDR2 SFDVKD come from the germline V gene. Trimming left V 2 bases short and J 8 bases short, with 3 bases between. The CDR3 DNA sequence: TGTGCCACCAGTGATTCGGATGAGCAGTTCTTC. This encodes CATSDSDEQFF.

The V gene is TRBV11-3, the J gene TRBJ2-3; D uncertain. The V end was cut by 1 base, the J end by 1 base, with 6 bases between. This CDR3 has 14 amino acids. Germline V CDR1 and CDR2: SGHNT, YENEEA. The CDR3 spells CASSLAGGTDTQYF. The CDR3 nucleotides are TGTGCCAGCAGCTTAGCGGGTGGCACAGATACGCAGTATTTT.